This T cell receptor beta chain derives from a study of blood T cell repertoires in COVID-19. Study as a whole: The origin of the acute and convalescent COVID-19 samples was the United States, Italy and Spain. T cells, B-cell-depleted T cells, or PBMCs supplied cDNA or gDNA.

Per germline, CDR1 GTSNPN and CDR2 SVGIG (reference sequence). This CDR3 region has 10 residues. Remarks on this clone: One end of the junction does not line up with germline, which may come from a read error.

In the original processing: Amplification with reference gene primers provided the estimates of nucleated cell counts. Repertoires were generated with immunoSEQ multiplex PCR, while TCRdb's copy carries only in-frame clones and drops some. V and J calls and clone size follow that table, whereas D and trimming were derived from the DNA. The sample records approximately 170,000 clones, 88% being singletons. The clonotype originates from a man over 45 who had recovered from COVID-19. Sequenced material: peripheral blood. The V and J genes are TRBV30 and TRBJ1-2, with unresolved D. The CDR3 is CAWSGAARIF. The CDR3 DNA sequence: TGTGCCTGGAGTGGGGCTGCCCGGATCTTC.